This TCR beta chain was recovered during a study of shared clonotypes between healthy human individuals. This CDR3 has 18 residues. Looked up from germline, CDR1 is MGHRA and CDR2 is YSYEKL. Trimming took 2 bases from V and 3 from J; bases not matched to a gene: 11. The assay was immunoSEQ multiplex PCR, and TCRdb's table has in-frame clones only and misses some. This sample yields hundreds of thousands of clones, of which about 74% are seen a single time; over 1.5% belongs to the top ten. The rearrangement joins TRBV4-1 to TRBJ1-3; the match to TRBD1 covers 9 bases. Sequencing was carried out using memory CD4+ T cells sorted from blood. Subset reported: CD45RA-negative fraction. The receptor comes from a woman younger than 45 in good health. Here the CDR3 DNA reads TGCGCCAGCAGCCAACTCGTCCAGACAGGGGGAAGTGGAAACACCATATATTTT. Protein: CASSQLVQTGGSGNTIYF.